This TCR beta chain was obtained from a study of identical twins. TCRdb re-called the 5' RACE reads with MiXCR, one entry per CDR3 protein. The sample carries around 960,000 distinct CDR3 sequences, approximately 13% recorded once. This CDR3 has 16 residues. CDR1 and CDR2 (germline): SGHRS, YFSETQ. Unmatched junction bases numbered 13, after V lost 5 bases and J lost 9 bases. This clonotype was observed a single time. This same sample was also taken into another study, of yellow fever vaccine responses in identical twins.

The sequence was collected from a woman between 18 and 29 years old in good health. The sequenced sample was PBMCs. The rearrangement joins TRBV5-1 to TRBJ1-6; 8 nucleotides align to TRBD1. For the CDR3, the DNA is TGCGCCAGCAGTTCGGACAGGGATAGGGTTGGTTCACCCCTCCACTTT. Residues: CASSSDRDRVGSPLHF.